The next 6 T cell receptor beta chains were all read from a single sample in a study of blood T cell repertoires in COVID-19. Clones were read by immunoSEQ multiplex PCR, and TCRdb kept only the in-frame ones, dropping some. The sample consists of about 160,000 clones, around nine tenths of them appearing once. The sequencing sample was made of PBMCs or T cells enriched from blood (not recorded which). Source of these receptors: a woman aged 45-59 years who had recovered from COVID-19.

The V gene is TRBV5-4, the J gene TRBJ2-1, with a tentative D call TRBD2 (5 bases). The CDR3 totals 16 residues. Deletions cut 4 bases from V and 0 bases from J, with 14 bases between. The germline gives CDR1 SGHNT, CDR2 YYREEE (reference sequence). The CDR3 loop reads CASSGEGASSYNEQFF. The CDR3 nucleotides read TGTGCCAGCAGCGGAGAGGGAGCGAGCTCCTACAATGAGCAGTTCTTC. The full variable domain, with the rest looked up from reference TRBV5-4 and TRBJ2-1, is ETGVTQSPTHLIKTRGQQVTLRCSSQSGHNTVSWYQQALGQGPQFIFQYYREEENGRGNFPPRFSGLQFPNYSSELNVNALELDDSALYLCASSGEGASSYNEQFFGPGTRLTVL.

J is TRBJ2-2 and V is TRBV7-2; TRBD1 agrees at 9 bases. V dropped 3 bases and J dropped 0; count of bases not matched to a gene: 5. Germline lookup yields CDR1 SGHTA and CDR2 FQGNSA. The CDR3 consists of 17 residues. Here the CDR3 DNA reads TGTGCCAGCAGCTTTCAACAGGGGGCCTCGAACACCGGGGAGCTGTTTTTT. This encodes CASSFQQGASNTGELFF.

This chain links TRBV20-1 with TRBJ2-3; 9 bases are a match to TRBD1. This CDR3 spans 16 amino acids. V shed 3 bases, J shed 3 bases, and the junction held 10 bases outside the gene matches. The germline V gene has CDR1 DFQATT and CDR2 SNEGSKA (reference sequence). The CDR3, as DNA: TGCAGTGCTAGTACACTCACAGGGGGCAATACAGATACGCAGTATTTT. Translating gives CSASTLTGGNTDTQYF.

This sequence joins TRBV27 and TRBJ2-3; D remains unclear. Germline V lookup: CDR1 MNHEY, CDR2 SMNVEV (reference sequence). The CDR3 runs to 12 residues. The ends were cut back, 7 bases at V and 0 bases at J, with 5 bases in the middle. In DNA, the CDR3 is TGTGCCAGCATGACAAGCACAGATACGCAGTATTTT. Protein sequence: CASMTSTDTQYF.

The chain combines TRBV30 with TRBJ2-7; TRBD1 matches 7 bases. Looked up from germline, CDR1 is GTSNPN and CDR2 is SVGIG (reference sequence). The CDR3 covers 11 residues. J was trimmed by 5 bases and V by 4 bases; bases with no gene match: 2. The DNA for the CDR3 is TGTGCCTGGAACAGGGGCCACGAGCAGTACTTC. Amino acids: CAWNRGHEQYF.

The rearrangement joins TRBV12-3 or TRBV12-4 to TRBJ2-1; 10 positions match TRBD2. J lost 15 bases, V lost 6 bases, and 5 bases had no gene match. CDR3 length: 11 residues. This chain's CDR3 is CASRLAGAAFF. The CDR3 coding sequence is TGTGCCAGCAGGCTAGCGGGGGCCGCGTTCTTC.